The present entry profiles one T cell receptor beta chain with its context. This CDR3 region has 14 residues. From germline, CDR1 is MDHEN and CDR2 SYDVKM. The V and J ends lost 7 bases and 0 bases, in that order; junction bases with no gene match: 3. The entry originates in a study of T-cell reconstitution after alpha-beta-depleted transplantation in children. Unique molecular identifiers were used in preparing the TCRbeta library. TCRdb redid the calling of the PCR reads with MiXCR, one entry per CDR3 protein. The sample has around 680,000 distinct CDR3 sequences; 15% to 20% are singletons. This receptor was taken from a human donor who donated a stem cell graft to a child with acute myeloid leukemia. The input for sequencing was PBMCs from the stem cell graft donor, taken from the stem cell graft. This chain links TRBV28 with TRBJ2-7; 10 bases fit TRBD2. The CDR3 nucleotides are TGTGCCAGCAAGGGACTAGCGAGCTCCTACGAGCAGTACGTC. Protein: CASKGLASSYEQYV.